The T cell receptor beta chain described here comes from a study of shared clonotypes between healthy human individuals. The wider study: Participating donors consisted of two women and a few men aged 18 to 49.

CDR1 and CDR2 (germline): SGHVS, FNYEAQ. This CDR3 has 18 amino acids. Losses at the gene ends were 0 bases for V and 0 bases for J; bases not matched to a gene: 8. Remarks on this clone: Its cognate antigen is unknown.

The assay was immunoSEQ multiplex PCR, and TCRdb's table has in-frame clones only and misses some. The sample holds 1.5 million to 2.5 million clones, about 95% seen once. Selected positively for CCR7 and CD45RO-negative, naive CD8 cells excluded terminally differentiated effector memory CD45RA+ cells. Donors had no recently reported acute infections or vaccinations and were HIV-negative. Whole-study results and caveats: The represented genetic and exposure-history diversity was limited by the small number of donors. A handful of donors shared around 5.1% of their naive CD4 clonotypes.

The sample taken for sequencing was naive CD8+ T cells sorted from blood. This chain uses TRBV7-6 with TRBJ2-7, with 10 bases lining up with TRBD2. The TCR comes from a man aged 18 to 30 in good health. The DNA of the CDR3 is TGTGCCAGCAGCTTAGCACCCGGGACTAGCGACCTCTCCTACGAGCAGTACTTC. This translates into CASSLAPGTSDLSYEQYF.